The rows below give T cell receptor beta chains drawn from one sample of a study of blood T cell repertoires in COVID-19. Measured with immunoSEQ multiplex PCR; TCRdb has only the in-frame clones, and not every one. In the table there are approximately 52,000 clones, about 88% of which are singletons. Sequencing used peripheral blood. The receptors stem from a man aged 55 to 70 with acute or convalescent COVID-19. The CDR3 runs from the conserved cysteine through the conserved F or W. The D gene is left open where the match is weak. The size entry is marked missing in some rows and otherwise reads once, few, many or a size class.

v_call	j_call	clone_size	d_call	cdr3_aa	cdr3_nt
TRBV4-1	TRBJ2-7	NA	NA	CASSWDSDLRGQYF	TGCGCCAGCAGCTGGGACTCAGACCTACGAGGGCAGTACTTC
TRBV15	TRBJ1-1	NA	NA	CATSRGGPGHSNTEAFF	TGTGCCACCAGCAGAGGGGGTCCGGGACACTCGAACACTGAAGCTTTCTTT
TRBV3-1/TRBV3-2	TRBJ2-1	NA	TRBD2	CASSLTGGAINEQFF	TGTGCCAGCAGCCTAACGGGGGGGGCGATAAATGAGCAGTTCTTC
TRBV27	TRBJ2-7	NA	TRBD1	CASSFSSDRGQYEQYF	TGTGCCAGCAGTTTCTCTTCCGACAGGGGTCAGTACGAGCAGTACTTC
TRBV19	TRBJ2-1	once	TRBD1	CASSGGEGAIYEQFF	TGTGCCAGTAGTGGCGGCGAGGGGGCGATCTATGAGCAGTTCTTC
TRBV11-3	TRBJ1-1	NA	NA	CASSLGYMNTEAFF	TGTGCCAGCAGCTTAGGTTACATGAACACTGAAGCTTTCTTT
TRBV2	TRBJ2-2	NA	TRBD2	CASSYGGLAGAGTGELFF	TGTGCCAGCAGCTACGGGGGACTAGCGGGAGCGGGCACCGGGGAGCTGTTTTTT
TRBV9	TRBJ2-7	NA	NA	CASSVEQGGSYEQYF	TGTGCCAGCAGCGTAGAGCAGGGAGGATCCTACGAGCAGTACTTC
TRBV3-1/TRBV3-2	TRBJ1-4	NA	NA	CASSHSVSPNEKLFF	TGTGCCAGCAGCCATAGTGTATCGCCGAATGAAAAACTGTTTTTT
TRBV5-1	TRBJ2-1	NA	NA	CASSLSDFTYNEQFF	TGCGCCAGCAGCCTTAGTGACTTTACCTACAATGAGCAGTTCTTC
TRBV19	TRBJ2-1	NA	TRBD1	CASSPDRGSYNEQFF	TGTGCCAGTAGCCCCGACAGGGGCTCCTACAATGAGCAGTTCTTC
TRBV14	TRBJ1-6	NA	NA	CASSRRGALHF	TGTGCCAGCAGCCGCCGGGGGGCCCTCCACTTT
TRBV5-1	TRBJ2-1	once	TRBD2	CASSLAAGGPDEQFF	TGCGCCAGCAGCTTGGCCGCGGGAGGGCCCGATGAGCAGTTCTTC
TRBV4-3	TRBJ2-7	NA	TRBD2	CASSQDFGTSGAYEQYF	TGCGCCAGCAGCCAAGATTTTGGAACTAGCGGGGCCTACGAGCAGTACTTC
TRBV23-1	TRBJ2-1	once	TRBD1	CASTTYRGFMYEQFF	TGCGCCAGCACCACTTACAGGGGCTTCATGTATGAGCAGTTCTTC
TRBV5-1	TRBJ1-6	NA	NA	CASSLGGTDSPLHF	TGCGCCAGCAGCTTGGGCGGAACGGATTCACCCCTCCACTTT
TRBV4-3	TRBJ2-7	NA	TRBD1	CASSQERQGMAPYEQYF	TGCGCCAGCAGCCAGGAAAGACAGGGGATGGCACCCTACGAGCAGTACTTC
TRBV7-9	TRBJ1-1	NA	TRBD1	CASSRDRNLAEAFF	TGTGCCAGCAGCCGGGACAGAAATCTTGCTGAAGCTTTCTTT
TRBV5-5	TRBJ2-3	NA	NA	CASSFRGAPTTQYF	TGTGCCAGCAGCTTTCGGGGGGCCCCTACTACGCAGTATTTT
TRBV7-9	TRBJ2-7	NA	TRBD1	CASSALRGQVRRRDEQYF	TGTGCCAGCAGCGCCCTCAGGGGACAGGTGAGGAGAAGGGACGAGCAGTACTTC
TRBV2	TRBJ1-2	few	NA	CASSEAAVGYTF	TGTGCCAGCAGTGAAGCGGCAGTGGGCTACACCTTC
TRBV27	TRBJ2-7	NA	NA	CASSLMSKLYEQYF	TGTGCCAGCAGTTTAATGTCGAAGCTGTACGAGCAGTACTTC
TRBV9	TRBJ2-3	NA	NA	CASSPFTDTQYF	TGTGCCAGCAGCCCGTTTACAGATACGCAGTATTTT
TRBV11-2	TRBJ2-7	once	NA	CASSLGDSLSYEQYF	TGTGCCAGCAGCTTAGGCGACAGCCTCTCCTACGAGCAGTACTTC
TRBV5-1	TRBJ1-6	NA	TRBD1	CASSFQTGGNSPLHF	TGCGCCAGCAGCTTCCAGACAGGGGGTAATTCACCCCTCCACTTT